This T cell receptor (beta chain) was sequenced during a study of blood T cell repertoires in COVID-19. Overall study: Specimens from acute and convalescent COVID-19 originated in the United States, Italy and Spain. Nucleic acid was either cDNA or gDNA, and it came from T cells, B-cell-depleted T cells, or PBMCs.

The CDR3 is 17 amino acids. Germline CDR1 is SEHNR and CDR2 is FQNEAQ (reference sequence). Trimming took 2 bases from V and 0 from J, leaving 16 bases between them. The authors' processing: Reference gene primer amplification gave nucleated cell count estimates. TCRdb keeps only in-frame clones here, not all; method: immunoSEQ multiplex PCR. V and J calls and clone size come straight from that table; D and trimming were deduced from the DNA. The sample holds 150,000 or so clones, approximately 92% seen once. The chain has TRBV7-9 and TRBJ1-1, with D possibly matching TRBD1 (6 bases). What was sequenced was peripheral blood. The receptor was derived from a woman between 35 and 50 years old with acute or convalescent COVID-19. Here the CDR3 reads CASSLPSGQQMNTEAFF. In nucleotides, the CDR3 is TGTGCCAGCAGCTTACCCAGTGGACAGCAGATGAACACTGAAGCTTTCTTT.